Each of the 32 T cell receptor beta chains below was sequenced from the same sample in a study of blood T cell repertoires in COVID-19. Produced via immunoSEQ multiplex PCR; TCRdb's table is partial and in-frame only. Of 360,000 or so clones in the sample, approximately 91% were seen once. The sequencing sample was made of PBMCs or T cells enriched from blood (not recorded which). These receptor sequences come from a woman in her thirties who had been exposed to COVID-19.

The chain couples TRBV9 to TRBJ1-1; possibly TRBD1 for D (5 bases). This CDR3 is built from 12 residues. V lost 4 bases, J lost 5 bases, and 9 bases lay in between. CDR1 and CDR2 (germline): SGDLS, YYNGEE. The CDR3 nucleotides are TGTGCCAGCAGCCGGGGGGAAACTGAAGCTTTCTTT. Its protein product is CASSRGETEAFF.

The chain has TRBV15 and TRBJ1-5, with TRBD1 identical over 11 bases. Germline lookup yields CDR1 LNHNV and CDR2 YYDKDF (reference sequence). This CDR3 region has 17 residues. Germline trimming cut 1 base from V and 6 bases from J; bases unmatched to any gene: 8. The CDR3 DNA is TGTGCCACCAGCAGAGTAACAGGGACAGGGGGGGTTCAGCCCCAGCATTTT. Its protein is CATSRVTGTGGVQPQHF.

The genes are TRBV4-2 and TRBJ1-1; D ambiguous. Germline V gene data show CDR1 as LGHNA and CDR2 as YNFKEQ. CDR3 length equals 15 residues. V shed 0 bases and J shed 1 base, with 9 bases lying between them. CDR3 loop: CASSQDSRENTEAFF. Here the CDR3 DNA reads TGTGCCAGCAGCCAAGATTCGAGGGAGAACACTGAAGCTTTCTTT.

This chain connects TRBV10-1 to TRBJ2-7; 8 nucleotides agree with TRBD2. The length of the CDR3 is 14 residues. Trimming removed 3 bases from V and 7 bases from J; junction bases left unmatched: 8. Germline V gene sequence: CDR1 WNHNN, CDR2 SYGVQD (reference sequence). This chain's CDR3 is CASSDPGLGGEQYF. Here the CDR3 DNA reads TGCGCCAGCAGTGACCCGGGACTAGGAGGTGAGCAGTACTTC.

This chain joins TRBV11-2 and TRBJ1-5, with TRBD1 matching over 10 bases. The V segment lost 0 bases and the J segment 11 bases; nucleotides outside the gene matches: 4. CDR1 and CDR2 from the germline V gene are SGHAT and FQNNGV. This CDR3 has 14 amino acids. The CDR3 nucleotides are TGTGCCAGCAGCTTAGAATCTGGGACAGGGGCCCAGCATTTT. Its translation is CASSLESGTGAQHF.

The rearrangement joins TRBV24-1 to TRBJ1-1; a possible D gene is TRBD1 (5 bases). Germline V gene data show CDR1 as KGHDR and CDR2 as SFDVKD. The CDR3 length is 15 residues. V lost 1 base to trimming and J lost 1 base, with 9 bases between them. The CDR3 sequence: CATSDFPGQNTEAFF. The CDR3 DNA sequence: TGTGCCACCAGTGATTTTCCCGGACAGAACACTGAAGCTTTCTTT.

This clone was seen a single time. V and J are TRBV24-1 and TRBJ2-2; 9 bases line up with TRBD1. CDR3 size: 16 residues. With 5 bases clipped from V and 5 bases from J, the junction kept 8 bases outside the gene matches. Per germline, CDR1 KGHDR and CDR2 SFDVKD. The CDR3 region has the DNA TGTGCCACCAGTGTTAGGGGACAGGGATGGACCGGGGAGCTGTTTTTT. Amino acids: CATSVRGQGWTGELFF.

Points on this clone: Other DNA sequences in this sample translate to the same CDR3. The V call is TRBV9, the J call TRBJ2-1; 7 nucleotides match TRBD2. V shed 0 bases and J 4 bases; nucleotides not matched to a gene: 4. The germline V gene encodes CDR1 SGDLS and CDR2 YYNGEE. CDR3 length equals 15 residues. CDR3 coding DNA: TGTGCCAGCAGCGTAGGTCTAGCGGATTACAATGAGCAGTTCTTC. Amino acid sequence: CASSVGLADYNEQFF. Combining the CDR3 with reference TRBV9 and TRBJ2-1 gives the whole variable domain DSGVTQTPKHLITATGQRVTLRCSPRSGDLSVYWYQQSLDQGLQFLIQYYNGEERAKGNILERFSAQQFPDLHSELNLSSLELGDSALYFCASSVGLADYNEQFFGPGTRLTVL.

The chain joins TRBV7-2 to TRBJ2-5; 9 positions match TRBD2. With 2 bases clipped from V and 5 bases from J, the junction kept 12 bases outside the gene matches. CDR3 length: 17 amino acids. The germline V gene has CDR1 SGHTA and CDR2 FQGNSA. The CDR3 protein is CASSLFPSGRLGETQYF. CDR3 nucleotide sequence: TGTGCCAGCAGCTTATTTCCGAGCGGGAGGCTCGGGGAGACCCAGTACTTC.

The chain recombines TRBV5-4 with TRBJ1-1; D is perhaps TRBD1 (6 bases). The CDR3 sequence is 13 residues long. Looked up from germline, CDR1 is SGHNT and CDR2 is YYREEE (reference sequence). V lost 4 bases to trimming and J lost 1 base, with 8 bases between them. The CDR3 sequence: CASSVTGNTEAFF. The CDR3 DNA sequence: TGTGCCAGCAGCGTGACAGGGAACACTGAAGCTTTCTTT.

CDR3 protein: CASSRQGLPSLYGYTF. The CDR3 bases are TGTGCCAGCAGTAGGCAGGGGCTCCCCTCGCTCTATGGCTACACCTTC. This chain uses TRBV28 with TRBJ1-2; a weak D match, TRBD1 (6 bases). CDR3 size: 16 residues. From germline, CDR1 is MDHEN and CDR2 SYDVKM. The V end lost 5 bases, the J end lost 4 bases, and 20 bases lay between the germline ends.

V gene TRBV7-9 combines with J gene TRBJ2-5, with a possible D match to TRBD1 (6 bases). Germline V gene sequence: CDR1 SEHNR, CDR2 FQNEAQ (reference sequence). V lost 5 bases and J lost 2, with 12 bases in between. This CDR3 has 14 amino acids. This CDR3 is CASSLGGRQETQYF. The DNA of the CDR3 is TGTGCCAGCAGCCTTGGGGGCAGACAAGAGACCCAGTACTTC.

This rearrangement joins TRBV27 to TRBJ2-3; D gene ambiguous. This CDR3 region has 13 residues. CDR1 is MNHEY and CDR2 is SMNVEV in the germline V gene (reference sequence). Trimming took off 2 bases at V and 0 bases at J, with 3 bases between the two ends. The CDR3: CASSLLSTDTQYF. CDR3 bases: TGTGCCAGCAGTTTACTGAGCACAGATACGCAGTATTTT.

This sequence joins TRBV9 and TRBJ1-2, with 11 bases that match TRBD1. In germline, CDR1 is SGDLS, CDR2 YYNGEE. This CDR3 region has 16 residues. V shed 4 bases and J 2 bases; nucleotides not matched to a gene: 7. CDR3 sequence reads: CASSLSGTGGNYGYTF. The CDR3 nucleotides read TGTGCCAGCAGCCTCTCCGGGACAGGGGGGAACTATGGCTACACCTTC.

CDR3 bases: TGTGCCGGAACCGGGACAGGTCGCGAGCAGTACTTC. As protein: CAGTGTGREQYF. The chain has TRBV30 and TRBJ2-7; 8 bases are shared with TRBD1. This CDR3 is 12 amino acids long. With 8 bases clipped from V and 6 bases from J, the junction kept 9 bases outside the gene matches. Germline V CDR1 and CDR2: GTSNPN, SVGIG (reference sequence). The full variable domain, with the rest looked up from reference TRBV30 and TRBJ2-7, is SQTIHQWPATLVQPVGSPLSLECTVEGTSNPNLYWYRQAAGRGLQLLFYSVGIGQISSEVPQNLSASRPQDRQFILSSKKLLLSDSGFYLCAGTGTGREQYFGPGTRLTVT.

This clone was seen a handful of times. The rearrangement links TRBV13 to TRBJ1-5; a weak D match, TRBD1 (5 bases). Trimming shortened V by 5 bases and J by 2 bases, and 13 bases separated the two germline ends. This CDR3 contains 15 residues. Germline values: CDR1 PRHDT, CDR2 FYEKMQ (reference sequence). The chain's CDR3 is CASSQWGRGNQPQHF. CDR3 DNA sequence: TGTGCCAGCAGCCAGTGGGGCCGGGGCAATCAGCCCCAGCATTTT.

The chain employs TRBV6-6 and TRBJ1-6; 7 bases fit TRBD1. In germline, CDR1 is MNHNY, CDR2 SVGAGI (reference sequence). V was pared by 5 bases and J by 6 bases, with 13 bases of the junction left unmatched. The CDR3 spans 17 residues. Here the CDR3 reads CASSRPPGQPINSPLHF. CDR3 nucleotide sequence: TGTGCCAGCAGTCGACCGCCGGGACAGCCGATTAATTCACCCCTCCACTTT.

The chain joins TRBV7-9 to TRBJ2-1; 15 nucleotides align to TRBD2. The junction had 10 bases not matched to a gene; V was cut back by 3 bases and J by 7 bases. CDR1 and CDR2 (germline): SEHNR, FQNEAQ (reference sequence). CDR3 length: 18 residues. DNA for the CDR3: TGTGCCAGCAGCTTGGGCCGTGGGACTAGCGGGAGGCAAAATGAGCAGTTCTTC. This encodes CASSLGRGTSGRQNEQFF.

The chain recombines TRBV7-9 with TRBJ2-5; possibly TRBD1 for D (6 bases). The CDR3 totals 14 residues. Trimming removed 3 bases from V and 0 bases from J, with 8 bases in between. Germline V gives CDR1 SEHNR, CDR2 FQNEAQ (reference sequence). The CDR3 DNA is TGTGCCAGCAGCTTGTGGGACAACCAAGAGACCCAGTACTTC. Residues: CASSLWDNQETQYF.

J is TRBJ2-1 and V is TRBV19; 10 bases match TRBD2. Germline loops: CDR1 LNHDA, CDR2 SQIVND (reference sequence). The CDR3 runs to 17 residues. V dropped 1 base and J dropped 6; count of bases not matched to a gene: 9. The CDR3 DNA reads as TGTGCCAGTAGTATAGGTCCTAGCGGGGGATACTTCAATGAGCAGTTCTTC. Translated, it gives CASSIGPSGGYFNEQFF.

The chain combines TRBV5-1 with TRBJ1-2; 7 nucleotides align to TRBD1. V trimming: 0 bases; J trimming: 8 bases; junction bases outside the gene matches: 7. The germline CDR1 and CDR2 sequences are SGHRS and YFSETQ. This CDR3 region has 14 residues. The CDR3 here is CASSLAGGTEGYTF. In nucleotides, the CDR3 is TGCGCCAGCAGCTTGGCGGGGGGGACAGAAGGCTACACCTTC.

This clone was detected only once. The V and J genes are TRBV6-5 and TRBJ2-1, with D perhaps matching TRBD2 (5 bases). The CDR3 runs to 10 residues. Deletions cut 6 bases from V and 14 bases from J, with 11 bases between. Germline CDR1 MNHEY, CDR2 SVGAGI. The CDR3 is CASRREREFF. CDR3 DNA: TGTGCCAGCAGGAGGGAACGTGAGTTCTTC.

This clone was seen a single time. The chain employs TRBV30 and TRBJ2-3, with 9 positions matching TRBD1. Germline V gene sequence: CDR1 GTSNPN, CDR2 SVGIG (reference sequence). V dropped 3 bases and J dropped 9; count of bases not matched to a gene: 10. The CDR3 contains 14 residues. This CDR3 is CAWSPSGQGWTQYF. CDR3 sequence (DNA): TGTGCCTGGAGCCCCTCCGGACAGGGGTGGACGCAGTATTTT.

The chain employs TRBV7-9 and TRBJ2-5; the match to TRBD2 covers 7 bases. Trimming took 4 bases from V and 5 from J; bases not matched to a gene: 13. The germline V gene encodes CDR1 SEHNR and CDR2 FQNEAQ (reference sequence). The CDR3 extends over 16 amino acids. CDR3 sequence: CASSSLPRGVGETQYF. The DNA of the CDR3 is TGTGCCAGCAGCTCCCTCCCTCGGGGGGTTGGGGAGACCCAGTACTTC.

The chain carries TRBV9 and TRBJ2-1, with 9 bases identical to TRBD1. The CDR3 spans 19 residues. Germline CDR1 and CDR2: SGDLS and YYNGEE. J lost 1 base, V lost 2 bases, and 13 bases had no gene match. The CDR3, as DNA: TGTGCCAGCAGCGTGGTCGGGACAGGGTTGGTAGGATCCTACAATGAGCAGTTCTTC. It encodes CASSVVGTGLVGSYNEQFF.

The chain's CDR3 is CASLGAADTQYF. CDR3 coding DNA: TGCGCCAGCCTAGGGGCGGCAGATACGCAGTATTTT. The genes are TRBV10-2 and TRBJ2-3; TRBD1 might be the D (5 bases). The CDR3 is made up of 12 amino acids. V was pared by 8 bases and J by 4 bases, with 10 bases between. From germline, CDR1 is WSHSY and CDR2 SAAADI.

The genes are TRBV7-9 and TRBJ2-7, with TRBD1 matching 10 bases. J lost 6 bases, V lost 6 bases, and 11 bases had no gene match. CDR1 and CDR2 (germline): SEHNR, FQNEAQ (reference sequence). This CDR3 has 15 residues. The CDR3 protein is CASRAGTGVKGEQYF. The CDR3 region has the DNA TGTGCCAGCAGAGCCGGGACAGGGGTGAAGGGCGAGCAGTACTTC.

This clone is a singleton in its sample. The chain combines TRBV6-1 with TRBJ2-7; D remains unclear. The germline V gene encodes CDR1 MNHNS and CDR2 SASEGT. Between the trimmed V and J ends, which lost 2 bases and 2 bases, there was a span of 13 bases. This CDR3 contains 15 residues. Here the CDR3 reads CASSELGRDPYEQYF. Written as DNA, the CDR3 is TGTGCCAGCAGTGAACTAGGAAGAGACCCCTACGAGCAGTACTTC.

J is TRBJ1-2 and V is TRBV18; the D is unclear. This CDR3 contains 13 residues. The germline V and J ends were trimmed by 6 bases and 4 bases, with 12 bases remaining between them. CDR1 and CDR2 from the germline V gene are KGHSH and LQKENI. The CDR3, as DNA: TGTGCCAGCTCGCAAAGTGAGTTCTATGGCTACACCTTC. Encoded protein: CASSQSEFYGYTF.

This clone was observed a handful of times. The chain links TRBV27 to TRBJ1-2, with a possible D match to TRBD1 (5 bases). Germline lookup yields CDR1 MNHEY and CDR2 SMNVEV (reference sequence). The CDR3 length is 15 residues. Trimming left V 4 bases short and J 4 bases short, with 16 bases between. The CDR3 here is CASSYSGGGGYGYTF. In DNA form, the CDR3 reads TGTGCCAGCAGTTATTCGGGGGGAGGAGGCTATGGCTACACCTTC.

This clone appeared a few times. The gene calls are TRBV11-3 and TRBJ1-1; possibly TRBD1 for D (5 bases). Germline V gives CDR1 SGHNT, CDR2 YENEEA. The CDR3 sequence is 14 residues long. The V and J ends lost 1 base and 1 base respectively, with 7 bases between them. The CDR3 DNA reads TGTGCCAGCAGCTTAGGTAGGGGGAACACTGAAGCTTTCTTT. Amino acid sequence: CASSLGRGNTEAFF.

This rearrangement joins TRBV24-1 to TRBJ2-3; maybe TRBD1 (6 bases). V was cut by 3 bases and J by 0 bases, with 12 bases left in between. The CDR3 contains 16 residues. The V gene's germline CDR1 is KGHDR and CDR2 SFDVKD. The CDR3 here is CATSDALRGSTDTQYF. DNA of the CDR3: TGTGCCACCAGTGATGCTCTCAGGGGAAGCACAGATACGCAGTATTTT.